This entry features one T cell receptor beta chain sequence. Between the trimmed V and J ends, which lost 2 bases and 5 bases, there was a span of 10 bases. The CDR3 has 13 amino acids. Looked up from germline, CDR1 is SGHRS and CDR2 is YFSETQ. This sample is drawn from a study of shared clonotypes between healthy human individuals. Genomic DNA per cell subset filled all wells of several immunoSEQ plates. Unsorted PBMC DNA went through sequencing on ten immunoSEQ deep assay plates. TCRdb's table, derived via immunoSEQ multiplex PCR, lists solely in-frame clones and lacks some. The sample has about 490,000 clones, roughly 85% seen once. Unsorted samples, those not sorted, used 75 million to 90 million PBMCs for genomic DNA.

The TCR sequence derives from a middle-aged woman in good health. Some clones in this sample may be carry-over from other donors' samples. This chain joins TRBV5-1 and TRBJ2-5, with D unresolved. Sequenced: PBMCs. Here the CDR3 DNA reads TGCGCCAGCAGCTTTCCCGGCGTTGAGACCCAGTACTTC. This gives the protein CASSFPGVETQYF.